What follows is one T cell receptor (beta chain) and its context. The antigen remains unidentified. A much larger clone sits a single nucleotide away, making a read error possible. The germline V gene encodes CDR1 MNHEY and CDR2 SMNVEV (reference sequence). The CDR3 contains 11 residues. The data are from a study of T cells after yellow fever vaccination. Overall study results and limits: There was a possibility that FACS-sorted repertoires contained abundant clonotypes contaminating from the bulk population. Overlap between CD4 and CD8 compartments was detected for a small share of clonotypes. Reappearing after the booster were most of the clones from primary vaccination (around 95% CD4, 88% CD8).

A universal primer site and UMIs were added as TCR cDNA was made by 5'RACE template switching. TCRdb re-derived calls from the 5' RACE reads in MiXCR, one entry per CDR3 protein. The table lists hundreds of thousands of distinct CDR3 sequences, 6.2% of them singletons. This clonotype was sampled from a man aged 30 to 39 who received the YFV17D yellow fever vaccine. The rearrangement joins TRBV27 to TRBJ2-7; maybe TRBD1 (6 bases). The sample here was PBMCs, taken 5 days after the yellow fever booster vaccination. The CDR3: CARDSIGEQCF. The CDR3, as DNA: TGTGCCAGGGACAGCATAGGCGAGCAGTGCTTC.